What follows are 14 T cell receptor beta chains derived from one specimen sequenced in a study of blood T cells in healthy people across ages. Combining a sample-barcoded 5' primer with a J-beta primer mix, a second PCR ran for 7 to 11 cycles. TCRdb itself ran the 5' RACE reads through MiXCR, one entry per CDR3 protein. Counted here are about 1.8 million distinct CDR3 sequences, about 50% occurring once; the ten biggest clones make up approximately 2%. The sample taken for sequencing was blood. The receptors derive from a middle-aged woman in good health.

This chain joins TRBV11-3 and TRBJ2-5; 9 positions agree with TRBD2. Trimming took 0 bases from V and 11 from J; bases not matched to a gene: 13. The CDR3 loop spans 16 amino acids. Germline-derived CDR1 and CDR2 are SGHNT and YENEEA. The CDR3 loop is CASSLDAGGGYNEQYF. DNA of the CDR3: TGTGCCAGCAGCTTAGATGCGGGGGGGGGATACAATGAGCAGTACTTC.

V gene TRBV20-1 combines with J gene TRBJ2-3; 13 bases are a match to TRBD2. The CDR3 sequence is 16 residues long. Germline V gene sequence: CDR1 DFQATT, CDR2 SNEGSKA (reference sequence). Losses at the gene ends were 2 bases for V and 1 base for J; bases not matched to a gene: 3. CDR3 loop: CSARSGTSGGTDTQYF. DNA for the CDR3: TGCAGTGCTAGAAGTGGGACTAGCGGGGGCACAGATACGCAGTATTTT.

The CDR3 spells CASSQDPSSGGSLTDTQYF. As DNA, the CDR3 is TGCGCCAGCAGCCAAGATCCCTCCAGCGGGGGGTCTCTCACAGATACGCAGTATTTT. The chain couples TRBV4-3 to TRBJ2-3, with 9 bases that match TRBD2. J gave up 2 bases and V 0 bases, and 12 bases lay outside the gene matches. The CDR3 covers 19 residues. Per the germline V gene, CDR1 is LGHNA and CDR2 is YSLEER.

This chain uses TRBV20-1 with TRBJ2-4; D is unresolved. The germline gives CDR1 DFQATT, CDR2 SNEGSKA (reference sequence). V lost 0 bases to trimming and J lost 8 bases, with 17 bases between them. The CDR3 spans 15 residues. DNA of the CDR3: TGCAGTGCTAGAGACCCCCTAGGGCCAAATGACATTCAGTACTTC. It translates to CSARDPLGPNDIQYF.

This clonotype was seen a few times. The chain combines TRBV12-3 or TRBV12-4 with TRBJ1-2, with TRBD1 matching over 7 bases. With V trimmed by 5 bases and J by 1 base, 4 bases remained unmatched. The CDR3 covers 14 residues. For the CDR3, the DNA is TGTGCCAGCAGTAGGGGACAGCTTAACTATGGCTACACCTTC. Protein product: CASSRGQLNYGYTF.

The chain uses TRBV29-1 and TRBJ2-7, with 7 bases matching TRBD2. This CDR3 has 14 amino acids. The germline gives CDR1 SQVTM, CDR2 ANQGSEA. The ends lost 3 bases at V and 2 bases at J; junction bases unmatched: 7. The CDR3 coding sequence is TGCAGCGTTGAGGGAGGGGTTGGCGCCTACGAGCAGTACTTC. Translated, it gives CSVEGGVGAYEQYF.

V gene TRBV12-3 or TRBV12-4 combines with J gene TRBJ1-2; D unclear. V was pared by 3 bases and J by 8 bases, with 13 bases between. The CDR3 extends over 13 amino acids. In nucleotides, the CDR3 is TGTGCCAGCAGTTTCGGGTCAGAATACGGCTACACCTTC. It codes for CASSFGSEYGYTF.

The chain is built from TRBV19 and TRBJ2-5, with a tentative D call TRBD2 (6 bases). The end of the DNA fits TRBJ2-7 better, so the J call may be wrong. The CDR3 has 15 amino acids. Germline V CDR1 and CDR2: LNHDA, SQIVND (reference sequence). Written as DNA, the CDR3 is TGTGCCAGTAGTCCCGCCGGGACTCCCCCTTACGAGCAGTACTTC. Protein sequence: CASSPAGTPPYEQYF.

The chain recombines TRBV7-2 with TRBJ2-1; either TRBD1 or TRBD2 may fit D (6 bases each). The germline CDR1 and CDR2 sequences are SGHTA and FQGNSA. V gave up 7 bases and J gave up 0 bases, with 16 bases separating them. CDR3 length: 16 residues. In DNA, the CDR3 is TGTGCCAGCAAGGGGGGTCACACAAGCTCCTACAATGAGCAGTTCTTC. Translating it yields CASKGGHTSSYNEQFF.

This clonotype was counted a few times. The V and J genes are TRBV29-1 and TRBJ2-3; D is unclear. The V end lost 3 bases, the J end lost 6 bases, and 7 bases lay between the germline ends. CDR1 and CDR2 from the germline V gene are SQVTM and ANQGSEA. The CDR3 consists of 11 residues. CDR3 bases: TGCAGCGTTGACCCCCTCGATACGCAGTATTTT. Translated, it gives CSVDPLDTQYF.

The genes are TRBV6-5 and TRBJ2-4; 7 bases agree with TRBD1. The assigned J gene may be wrong: the sequence end matches TRBJ2-7 better. From germline, CDR1 is MNHEY and CDR2 SVGAGI. The CDR3 consists of 13 residues. The CDR3 region is CASQRQGSYEQYF. Written as DNA, the CDR3 is TGTGCCAGCCAAAGACAGGGCTCCTACGAGCAGTACTTC.

This clonotype was seen a handful of times. The V and J genes are TRBV7-9 and TRBJ2-1; 9 bases align to TRBD2. Germline V gene sequence: CDR1 SEHNR, CDR2 FQNEAQ (reference sequence). The CDR3 spans 15 residues. V was clipped by 5 bases and J by 9 bases; unmatched bases: 11. In DNA, the CDR3 is TGTGCCAGCAGCGTACTGCGGGGGGGCCACGGTGAGCAGTTCTTC. Translated, it gives CASSVLRGGHGEQFF.

This clonotype has only a few counts. This chain joins TRBV20-1 and TRBJ2-5; 7 bases align to TRBD1. The CDR3 sequence is 15 residues long. J lost 0 bases, V lost 6 bases, and 10 bases had no gene match. Germline assignment: CDR1 DFQATT and CDR2 SNEGSKA (reference sequence). The CDR3, as DNA: TGCAGTGCGGGCCGGGACAGCAGTTACCAAGAGACCCAGTACTTC. Its protein is CSAGRDSSYQETQYF.

This chain uses TRBV27 with TRBJ2-3; 9 bases are shared with TRBD1. CDR3 length equals 16 residues. V lost 7 bases to trimming and J lost 0 bases; unmatched junction nucleotides: 8. The germline V gene encodes CDR1 MNHEY and CDR2 SMNVEV (reference sequence). CDR3 in DNA: TGTGCCAGCAACAGGGGGCGCAGGGCTAGCACAGATACGCAGTATTTT. Translating gives CASNRGRRASTDTQYF.